This T cell receptor beta chain is from a study of OX40 agonist ivuxolimab in advanced cancers. The study, taken as a whole, reports: The expanded peripheral T cells' antigen specificity was not determined. The average count of expanded clones was higher among CD8+ T cells than among CD4+.

The data were produced by immunoSEQ multiplex PCR, yet TCRdb's version contains in-frame clones alone and is incomplete. The data show fewer than 200,000 clones, with approximately 94% seen just once and approximately 0.32% held by the top ten. The CDR3 has 14 residues. Germline CDR1 and CDR2: LGHNA and YNFKEQ. The germline V and J ends were trimmed by 0 bases and 7 bases, with 13 bases remaining between them. Turning to this clone: No antigen is known for it.

Blood sampling was done at baseline, cycle 4 day 1, and cycle 7 day 1. The receptor was derived from an adult with an advanced solid tumor such as melanoma, head and neck, liver or kidney cancer. J is TRBJ2-7 and V is TRBV4-2; D call uncertain. The sample here was CD4+ or CD8+ T cells sorted from blood, taken in a trial of the OX40 agonist ivuxolimab. DNA for the CDR3: TGTGCCAGCAGCCAAGATCTGATCGGTGGGGAGCAGTACTTC. Translation: CASSQDLIGGEQYF.